The 2 T cell receptor beta chains presented below share a single source sample, sequenced in a study of blood T cell repertoires in COVID-19. Profiled with immunoSEQ multiplex PCR; TCRdb holds only in-frame clones, not every one. The data show fewer than 150,000 clones, with 75% to 90% seen just once and approximately 10% held by the top ten. What was sequenced was peripheral blood. The receptor set was obtained from a woman of 80 years or more with acute or convalescent COVID-19.

The J gene is TRBJ1-4, the V gene TRBV7-9; tentatively, D is TRBD1 (5 bases). Germline values: CDR1 SEHNR, CDR2 FQNEAQ (reference sequence). Trimming removed 0 bases at V and 7 bases at J, with 12 bases between. The CDR3 spans 15 residues. Written as DNA, the CDR3 is TGTGCCAGCAGCTTAGCGCAGGGAGGCGCTGAAAAACTGTTTTTT. Its protein product is CASSLAQGGAEKLFF.

V gene TRBV13 combines with J gene TRBJ2-7; 13 bases are shared with TRBD2. Germline V gives CDR1 PRHDT, CDR2 FYEKMQ (reference sequence). V shed 5 bases, J shed 3 bases, and the junction held 4 bases outside the gene matches. The length of the CDR3 is 15 residues. In DNA, the CDR3 is TGTGCCAGCAGCCCCCGACTAGCGGGGGGCTACGAGCAGTACTTC. Its translation: CASSPRLAGGYEQYF.